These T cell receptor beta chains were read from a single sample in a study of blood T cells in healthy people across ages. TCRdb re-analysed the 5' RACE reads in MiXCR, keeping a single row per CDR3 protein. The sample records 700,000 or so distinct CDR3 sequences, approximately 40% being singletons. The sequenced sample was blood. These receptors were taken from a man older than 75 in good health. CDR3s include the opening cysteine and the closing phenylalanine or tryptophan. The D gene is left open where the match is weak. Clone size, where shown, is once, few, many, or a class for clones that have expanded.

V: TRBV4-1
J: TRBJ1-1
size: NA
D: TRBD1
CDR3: CASSQARDRGAFF
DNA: TGCGCCAGCAGCCAGGCCCGGGACAGAGGAGCTTTCTTT

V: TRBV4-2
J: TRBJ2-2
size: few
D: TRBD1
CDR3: CASSQDLQGAGELFF
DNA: TGTGCCAGCAGCCAAGATCTGCAGGGGGCCGGGGAGCTGTTTTTT

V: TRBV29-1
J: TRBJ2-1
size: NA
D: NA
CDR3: CSVEEKGDSYNEQFF
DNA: TGCAGCGTTGAAGAGAAGGGGGATTCCTACAATGAGCAGTTCTTC

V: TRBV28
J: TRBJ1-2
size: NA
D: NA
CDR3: CASSLYPGRERGYTF
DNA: TGTGCCAGCAGTTTATACCCAGGGAGGGAACGCGGCTACACCTTC

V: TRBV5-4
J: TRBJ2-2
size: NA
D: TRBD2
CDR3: CASSSARGLAANTGELFF
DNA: TGTGCCAGCAGCTCAGCCAGGGGACTAGCGGCTAACACCGGGGAGCTGTTTTTT

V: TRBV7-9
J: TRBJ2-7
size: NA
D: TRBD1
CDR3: CASSLATGVGRGEQYF
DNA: TGTGCCAGCAGCTTAGCGACAGGGGTCGGAAGGGGCGAGCAGTACTTC

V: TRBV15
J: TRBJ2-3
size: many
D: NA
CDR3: CATRSSGTDTQYF
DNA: TGTGCCACCAGGAGTAGTGGAACAGATACGCAGTATTTT

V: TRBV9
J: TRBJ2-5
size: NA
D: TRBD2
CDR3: CASSRTSGLETQYF
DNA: TGTGCCAGCAGTCGGACTAGCGGTTTAGAGACCCAGTACTTC

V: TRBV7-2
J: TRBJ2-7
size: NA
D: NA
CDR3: CASSSAGGTQYEQYF
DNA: TGTGCCAGCAGCTCCGCAGGGGGGACCCAATACGAGCAGTACTTC

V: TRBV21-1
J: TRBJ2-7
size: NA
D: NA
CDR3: CASSKAGRAHEQYF
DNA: TGTGCCAGCAGCAAAGCGGGCAGGGCCCACGAGCAGTACTTC

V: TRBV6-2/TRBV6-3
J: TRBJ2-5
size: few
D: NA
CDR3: CASSYWRDQEETQYF
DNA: TGTGCCAGCAGTTACTGGAGGGACCAAGAAGAGACCCAGTACTTC

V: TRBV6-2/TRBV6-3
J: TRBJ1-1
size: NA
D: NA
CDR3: CASSPNRMNTEAFF
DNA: TGTGCCAGCTCCCCTAACAGGATGAACACTGAAGCTTTCTTT

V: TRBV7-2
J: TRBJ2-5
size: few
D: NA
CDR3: CASTSASRETQYF
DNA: TGTGCCAGCACCTCCGCTTCGAGAGAGACCCAGTACTTC

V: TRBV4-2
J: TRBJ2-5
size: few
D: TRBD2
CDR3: CASSQDLAEEETQYF
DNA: TGTGCCAGCAGCCAAGATCTAGCGGAGGAAGAGACCCAGTACTTC

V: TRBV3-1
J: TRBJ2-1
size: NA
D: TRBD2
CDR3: CASSHAATSGADTEQFF
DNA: TGTGCCAGCAGCCACGCCGCGACTAGCGGTGCGGACACTGAGCAGTTCTTC

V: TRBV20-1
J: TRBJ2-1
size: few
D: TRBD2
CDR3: CSARARRGGHEQFF
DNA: TGCAGTGCTAGAGCTAGGCGGGGGGGGCATGAGCAGTTCTTC

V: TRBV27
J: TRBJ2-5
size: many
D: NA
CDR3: CASSLNPRGTQETQYF
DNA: TGTGCCAGCAGTTTAAATCCCCGCGGGACTCAAGAGACCCAGTACTTC

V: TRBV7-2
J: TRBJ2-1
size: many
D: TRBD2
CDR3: CASSFARGSSYNEQFF
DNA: TGTGCCAGCAGCTTTGCGCGGGGGAGCTCCTACAATGAGCAGTTCTTC

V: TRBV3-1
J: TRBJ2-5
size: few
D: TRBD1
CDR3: CASAHSTRTGTETQYF
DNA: TGTGCCAGCGCCCACTCAACCCGGACAGGGACAGAGACCCAGTACTTC

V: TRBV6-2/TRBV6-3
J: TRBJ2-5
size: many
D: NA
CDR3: CASSPGTQETQYF
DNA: TGTGCCAGCAGCCCGGGAACCCAAGAGACCCAGTACTTC

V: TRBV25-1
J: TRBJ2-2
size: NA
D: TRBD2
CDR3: CASSEWVAGGPGTGELFF
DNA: TGTGCCAGCAGCGAATGGGTAGCGGGGGGGCCGGGCACCGGGGAGCTGTTTTTT

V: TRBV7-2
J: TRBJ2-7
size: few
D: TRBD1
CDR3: CASSGDRGGRYF
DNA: TGTGCCAGCAGCGGCGACAGGGGCGGTAGGTACTTC

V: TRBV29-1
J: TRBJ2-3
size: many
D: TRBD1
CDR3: CSACPGQSTDTQYF
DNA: TGCAGCGCGTGCCCGGGACAGAGCACAGATACGCAGTATTTT

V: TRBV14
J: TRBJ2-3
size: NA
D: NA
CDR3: CASSQDLVITDTQYF
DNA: TGTGCCAGCAGCCAAGATTTGGTTATCACAGATACGCAGTATTTT

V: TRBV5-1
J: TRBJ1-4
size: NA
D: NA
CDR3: CASSSDSAATNEKLFF
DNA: TGCGCCAGCAGCTCGGACAGTGCGGCAACTAATGAAAAACTGTTTTTT

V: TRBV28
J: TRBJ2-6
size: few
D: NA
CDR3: CATLGYSGANVLTF
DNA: TGTGCCACCTTAGGATACTCTGGGGCCAACGTCCTGACTTTC

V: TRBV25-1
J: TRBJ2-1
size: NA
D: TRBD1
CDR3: CASSETGEYNEQFF
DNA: TGTGCCAGCAGTGAGACAGGGGAATACAATGAGCAGTTCTTC

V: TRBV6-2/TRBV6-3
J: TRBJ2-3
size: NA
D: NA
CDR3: CASTLAGVGTDTQYF
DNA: TGTGCCAGCACCCTCGCAGGGGTGGGTACAGATACGCAGTATTTT

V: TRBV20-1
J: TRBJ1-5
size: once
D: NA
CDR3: CSAIPDTSGQPQHF
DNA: TGCAGTGCTATCCCCGACACCAGCGGCCAGCCCCAGCATTTT

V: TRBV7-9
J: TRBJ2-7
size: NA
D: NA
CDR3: CASSLGEAGTYEQYF
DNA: TGTGCCAGCAGCTTAGGTGAGGCAGGGACCTACGAGCAGTACTTC

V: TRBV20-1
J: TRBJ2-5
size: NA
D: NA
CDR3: CSASSNIPRGETQYF
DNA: TGCAGTGCTAGTTCAAACATCCCCAGAGGGGAGACCCAGTACTTC

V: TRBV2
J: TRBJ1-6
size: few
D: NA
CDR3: CASTPEFTLHF
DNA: TGTGCCAGCACCCCTGAATTCACCCTCCACTTT

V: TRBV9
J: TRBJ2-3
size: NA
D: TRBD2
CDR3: CASSPLGTSGATDTQYF
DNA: TGTGCCAGCAGCCCATTAGGGACTAGCGGAGCCACAGATACGCAGTATTTT

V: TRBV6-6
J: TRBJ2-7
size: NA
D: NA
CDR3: CASKLGQRPSSYNEQYF
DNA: TGTGCCAGCAAATTAGGTCAGCGGCCCAGCTCCTACAATGAGCAGTACTTC

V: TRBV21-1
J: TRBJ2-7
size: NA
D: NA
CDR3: CASSKMKVGYFSYEQYF
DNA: TGTGCCAGCAGCAAAATGAAGGTTGGGTATTTCTCCTACGAGCAGTACTTC

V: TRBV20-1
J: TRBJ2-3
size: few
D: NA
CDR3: CSAREGAGSRNTQYF
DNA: TGCAGTGCTAGAGAAGGGGCAGGGAGTAGGAATACGCAGTATTTT

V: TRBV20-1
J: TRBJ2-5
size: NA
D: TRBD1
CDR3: CSALKGTEQETQYF
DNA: TGCAGTGCTCTTAAGGGGACAGAGCAAGAGACCCAGTACTTC